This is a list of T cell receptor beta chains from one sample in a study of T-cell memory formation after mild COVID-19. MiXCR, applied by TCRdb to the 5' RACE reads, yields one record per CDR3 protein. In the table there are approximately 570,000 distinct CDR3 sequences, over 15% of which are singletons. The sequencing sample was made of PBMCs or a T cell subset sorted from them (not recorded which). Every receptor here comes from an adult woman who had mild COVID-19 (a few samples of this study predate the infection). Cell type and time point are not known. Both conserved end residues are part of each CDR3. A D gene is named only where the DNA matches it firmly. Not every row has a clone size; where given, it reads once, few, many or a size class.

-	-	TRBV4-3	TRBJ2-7	TGCGCCAGCAGCCAAGGTAATGCCTACGAGCAGTACTTC	CASSQGNAYEQYF
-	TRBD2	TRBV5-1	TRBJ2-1	TGCGCCAGCAGCTTGGAGGCGGGAGCGGCCTACAATGAGCAGTTCTTC	CASSLEAGAAYNEQFF
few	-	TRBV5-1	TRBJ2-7	TGCGCCAGCAGCGTTCGACCGGACCGAACCTACGAGCAGTACTTC	CASSVRPDRTYEQYF
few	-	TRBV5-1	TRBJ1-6	TGCGCCAGCAGCTTGGGCCCACATGGGGGTTCACCCCTCCACTTT	CASSLGPHGGSPLHF
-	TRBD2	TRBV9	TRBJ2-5	TGTGCCAGCAGCCCCCGGAAGACTAGCGTACAAGAGACCCAGTACTTC	CASSPRKTSVQETQYF
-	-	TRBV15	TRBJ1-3	TGTGCCACCATCCCCGGTGGGCCTGGAAACACCATATATTTT	CATIPGGPGNTIYF
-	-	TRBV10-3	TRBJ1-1	TGTGCCATCAGTGAGAACACTGAAGCTTTCTTT	CAISENTEAFF
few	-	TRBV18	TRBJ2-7	TGTGCCAGCTCACCAGGGGCGCTCTACGAGCAGTACTTC	CASSPGALYEQYF
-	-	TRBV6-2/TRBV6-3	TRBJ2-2	TGTGCCAGCAGTTACGTCGCTAGGACCGGGGAGCTGTTTTTT	CASSYVARTGELFF
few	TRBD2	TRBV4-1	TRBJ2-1	TGCGCCAGCAGCCAAGATCCCGCGGGGGGGCGGAATGAGCAGTTCTTC	CASSQDPAGGRNEQFF
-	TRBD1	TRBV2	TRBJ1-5	TGTGCCAGCAGGGGACTCAGGGGGGCTCAGCCCCAGCATTTT	CASRGLRGAQPQHF
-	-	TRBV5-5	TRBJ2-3	TGTGCCAGCAGCTTTCAAACGGGGAGCACAGATACGCAGTATTTT	CASSFQTGSTDTQYF
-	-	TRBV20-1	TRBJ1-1	TGCAGTGCTAGAGATTTCGGGGCCCCCTCTGAAGCTTTCTTT	CSARDFGAPSEAFF
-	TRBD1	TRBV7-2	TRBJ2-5	TGTGCCAGCAGACCTGAGGCAGGGGGCGTTCAGGAGACCCAGTACTTC	CASRPEAGGVQETQYF
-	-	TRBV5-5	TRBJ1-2	TGTGCCAGCAGTTTCCGGGACGGCTATGGCTACACCTTC	CASSFRDGYGYTF